Included here is one T cell receptor beta chain sequence, with context. The data derive from a study of T cell changes during pregnancy in multiple sclerosis. Assay used: immunoSEQ multiplex PCR; TCRdb lists only in-frame clones, some missing. The table includes around 48,000 clones, about 92% detected once. The clonotype comes from a female donor in good health, enrolled as a control in a pregnancy study. Sequenced material: CD4+ T cells from peripheral blood mononuclear cells, taken in the second trimester of pregnancy.

CDR3 bases: TGTGCCAGCAGCTTAAACCTAGGACAGGGAGGTTTGGAAAAACTGTTTTTT. It specifies CASSLNLGQGGLEKLFF. The V and J genes are TRBV5-4 and TRBJ1-4; the match to TRBD1 covers 8 bases. CDR3 length equals 17 residues. The junction had 14 bases not matched to a gene; V was cut back by 2 bases and J by 8 bases. Germline V gene lookup returns CDR1 SGHNT and CDR2 YYREEE (reference sequence).